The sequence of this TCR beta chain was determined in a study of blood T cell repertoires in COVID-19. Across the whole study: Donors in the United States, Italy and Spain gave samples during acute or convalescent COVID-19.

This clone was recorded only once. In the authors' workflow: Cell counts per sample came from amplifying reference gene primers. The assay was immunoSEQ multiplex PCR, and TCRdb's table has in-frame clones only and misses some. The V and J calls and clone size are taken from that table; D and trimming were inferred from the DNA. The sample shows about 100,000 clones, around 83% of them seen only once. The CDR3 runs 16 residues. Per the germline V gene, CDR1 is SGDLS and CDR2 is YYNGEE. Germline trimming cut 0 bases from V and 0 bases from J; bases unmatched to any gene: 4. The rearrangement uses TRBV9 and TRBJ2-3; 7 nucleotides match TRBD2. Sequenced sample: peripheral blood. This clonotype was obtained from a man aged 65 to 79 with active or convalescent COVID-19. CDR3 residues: CASSVGARGSTDTQYF. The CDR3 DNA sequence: TGTGCCAGCAGCGTAGGGGCGCGGGGGAGCACAGATACGCAGTATTTT.